This TCR beta chain was profiled in a study of monozygotic twins with inflammatory bowel disease. From the 5' RACE reads, TCRdb lists one entry per CDR3 protein and no DNA. This table holds approximately 150,000 distinct CDR3 sequences. This CDR3 has 13 residues. Germline-derived CDR1 and CDR2 are KGHSH and LQKENI. This receptor was identified in a human donor with ulcerative colitis or Crohn's disease, or a healthy co-twin of an affected twin (not recorded which). The sequenced sample was blood. The chain couples TRBV18 to TRBJ1-1; TCRdb designates TRBD1, a call that cannot be tested without DNA. CDR3 sequence reads: CASSPIGGTEAFF.